Listed below are T cell receptor beta chains from one sample, sequenced in a study of blood T cell repertoires in COVID-19. The protocol was immunoSEQ multiplex PCR, while the TCRdb copy is restricted to in-frame clones and leaves out a portion. This repertoire shows 390,000 or so clones, around 86% found once; its top ten account for about 4.8%. Sequenced sample: PBMCs or T cells enriched from blood (not recorded which). The origin of the receptors is a woman in her forties or fifties who had recovered from COVID-19. Each CDR3 is given with its conserved first and last residue.

j_gene: TRBJ1-1; v_gene: TRBV3-1/TRBV3-2; CDR3aa: CASSLQGLMNTEAFF
j_gene: TRBJ1-1; v_gene: TRBV5-6; CDR3aa: CASSLAGAGMTEAFF
j_gene: TRBJ2-4; v_gene: TRBV5-5; CDR3aa: CASSSTGYAKNTQYF
j_gene: TRBJ2-2; v_gene: TRBV3-1/TRBV3-2; CDR3aa: CASSQDQPSGHTGELFF
j_gene: TRBJ2-1; v_gene: TRBV7-2; CDR3aa: CASSLSAIAGSHNEQFF
j_gene: TRBJ1-2; v_gene: TRBV28; CDR3aa: CASSDIYGYTF
j_gene: TRBJ2-7; v_gene: TRBV30; CDR3aa: CAWRPLGSAPGEQYF
j_gene: TRBJ1-5; v_gene: TRBV18; CDR3aa: CASSISVDQPQHF
j_gene: TRBJ1-5; v_gene: TRBV5-4; CDR3aa: CASSLGGDSNQPQHF
j_gene: TRBJ1-2; v_gene: TRBV29-1; CDR3aa: CSFVGAGVYTF
j_gene: TRBJ1-5; v_gene: TRBV6-2/TRBV6-3; CDR3aa: CASSYASHLQGAQHF
j_gene: TRBJ1-1; v_gene: TRBV29-1; CDR3aa: CSTRGGNTEAFF
j_gene: TRBJ1-6; v_gene: TRBV4-2; CDR3aa: CASSQARQGYNSPLHF
j_gene: TRBJ2-7; v_gene: TRBV5-6; CDR3aa: CASSWHRGAYEQYF
j_gene: TRBJ1-2; v_gene: TRBV5-1; CDR3aa: CASSGGTANSYGYTF
j_gene: TRBJ1-1; v_gene: TRBV7-3; CDR3aa: CASSLYPVNTEAFF
j_gene: TRBJ2-1; v_gene: TRBV6-2/TRBV6-3; CDR3aa: CASSAPSGGSYNEQFF
j_gene: TRBJ2-5; v_gene: TRBV30; CDR3aa: CAWSVLLETQYF
j_gene: TRBJ2-5; v_gene: TRBV5-1; CDR3aa: CASSGFQETQYF
j_gene: TRBJ2-2; v_gene: TRBV7-2; CDR3aa: CASSRYQGSSPGELFF
j_gene: TRBJ1-1; v_gene: TRBV18; CDR3aa: CASSPETSGAFF
j_gene: TRBJ2-1; v_gene: TRBV4-1; CDR3aa: CASSQEGLAGYNEQFF
j_gene: TRBJ1-2; v_gene: TRBV4-3; CDR3aa: CASSQEAGDYGYTF
j_gene: TRBJ1-2; v_gene: TRBV7-9; CDR3aa: CASSTKIDSVYGYTF
j_gene: TRBJ2-2; v_gene: TRBV5-4; CDR3aa: CASSPTSGRGELFF
j_gene: TRBJ2-4; v_gene: TRBV7-2; CDR3aa: CASSLRGLAKNIQYF
j_gene: TRBJ1-1; v_gene: TRBV19; CDR3aa: CASSIGVTGANTEAFF
j_gene: TRBJ2-1; v_gene: TRBV5-1; CDR3aa: CASSLTGTGGLSEFF
j_gene: TRBJ2-2; v_gene: TRBV5-1; CDR3aa: CASRRLAPGELFF
j_gene: TRBJ2-7; v_gene: TRBV6-5; CDR3aa: CASSRQGAIYEQYF
j_gene: TRBJ2-2; v_gene: TRBV5-1; CDR3aa: CASSLFEGNTGELFF
j_gene: TRBJ2-7; v_gene: TRBV28; CDR3aa: CASSFPQGVYEQYF
j_gene: TRBJ1-3; v_gene: TRBV6-6; CDR3aa: CASTLTGFLSGNTIYF
j_gene: TRBJ2-2; v_gene: TRBV3-1/TRBV3-2; CDR3aa: CAAARPTGELFF
j_gene: TRBJ1-3; v_gene: TRBV19; CDR3aa: CASSIGSGAGNTIYF
j_gene: TRBJ1-2; v_gene: TRBV10-3; CDR3aa: CAISVRQTDNYGYTF
j_gene: TRBJ1-3; v_gene: TRBV7-9; CDR3aa: CASSSDRFSGNTIYF
j_gene: TRBJ2-2; v_gene: TRBV30; CDR3aa: CAWSIQGAGELFF
j_gene: TRBJ2-5; v_gene: TRBV29-1; CDR3aa: CSALGGGFGETQYF
j_gene: TRBJ1-1; v_gene: TRBV7-2; CDR3aa: CASSLGGVREAFF
j_gene: TRBJ2-3; v_gene: TRBV2; CDR3aa: CASSITTSGGPTDTQYF
j_gene: TRBJ2-1; v_gene: TRBV2; CDR3aa: CASIRTGPSSYNEQFF
j_gene: TRBJ2-1; v_gene: TRBV9; CDR3aa: CASSVTILAGGPSSYNEQFF
j_gene: TRBJ1-1; v_gene: TRBV28; CDR3aa: CASSWAGTEAFF
j_gene: TRBJ1-5; v_gene: TRBV27; CDR3aa: CASSPDRGYQPQHF
j_gene: TRBJ1-6; v_gene: TRBV28; CDR3aa: CASSLMGARGNSPLHF
j_gene: TRBJ2-1; v_gene: TRBV7-3; CDR3aa: CASSVSRDNNEQFF
j_gene: TRBJ2-1; v_gene: TRBV5-1; CDR3aa: CASSLDRVIAGWASEQFF
j_gene: TRBJ2-2; v_gene: TRBV5-1; CDR3aa: CASSLGSANTGELFF
j_gene: TRBJ2-1; v_gene: TRBV5-5; CDR3aa: CASSSPRRQEQFF
j_gene: TRBJ2-7; v_gene: TRBV19; CDR3aa: CASSIGGTRSDYEQYF
j_gene: TRBJ1-5; v_gene: TRBV5-1; CDR3aa: CASSEAGILSNQPQHF
j_gene: TRBJ2-7; v_gene: TRBV7-3; CDR3aa: CASSPSGTVTYEQYF
j_gene: TRBJ1-1; v_gene: TRBV9; CDR3aa: CASSVAPGNTEAFF
j_gene: TRBJ2-7; v_gene: TRBV28; CDR3aa: CASSPSTYPQGGLHEQYF